These 24 T cell receptor beta chains came from one sample sequenced in a study of radiotherapy plus CTLA-4 blockade in lung cancer. Some clones are missing from TCRdb's copy, which holds only in-frame ones; the method was immunoSEQ multiplex PCR. Here the sample spans about 80,000 clones, about 79% being singletons. Specimen: peripheral blood, collected from a patient treated with radiotherapy plus ipilimumab. These receptors were obtained from a human donor with non-small cell lung cancer whose response to radiotherapy plus ipilimumab could not be evaluated. Some clones in this sample may be carry-over from other donors' samples.

V and J are TRBV6-6 and TRBJ1-1; unclear D gene. Germline V gives CDR1 MNHNY, CDR2 SVGAGI (reference sequence). Trimming left V 2 bases short and J 4 bases short, with 11 bases between. This CDR3 contains 14 residues. The CDR3 region is CASSYPLAGTEAFF. CDR3 bases: TGTGCCAGCAGTTACCCCCTCGCCGGCACTGAAGCTTTCTTT.

The chain employs TRBV9 and TRBJ2-7, with 10 bases that match TRBD1. The CDR3 loop spans 14 amino acids. J gave up 6 bases and V 3 bases, and 6 bases lay outside the gene matches. The germline V gene has CDR1 SGDLS and CDR2 YYNGEE. CDR3 protein: CASSAGTGVFEQYF. CDR3 in DNA: TGTGCCAGCAGCGCCGGGACAGGGGTTTTCGAGCAGTACTTC.

The rearrangement links TRBV5-5 to TRBJ2-3, with 9 bases fitting TRBD1. Germline V gives CDR1 SGHKS, CDR2 YYEKEE (reference sequence). The V segment lost 7 bases and the J segment 5 bases; nucleotides outside the gene matches: 8. The CDR3 totals 14 residues. The CDR3 DNA reads as TGTGCCAGCTGCTCACAGGGGGCAGAAGATACGCAGTATTTT. Protein product: CASCSQGAEDTQYF.

The chain couples TRBV4-3 to TRBJ1-3, with D hard to call. Between the trimmed V and J ends, which lost 0 bases and 10 bases, there was a span of 19 bases. Per germline, CDR1 LGHNA and CDR2 YSLEER. This CDR3 comprises 16 residues. The CDR3 nucleotides read TGCGCCAGCAGCCAAGATTGGGCTAACGCGAGGGCGACCATATATTTT. It is translated as CASSQDWANARATIYF.

This chain joins TRBV7-9 and TRBJ1-1; D is undetermined. This CDR3 contains 14 residues. Per germline, CDR1 SEHNR and CDR2 FQNEAQ (reference sequence). The V end was cut by 6 bases, the J end by 3 bases, with 14 bases between. The CDR3 nucleotides are TGTGCCAGCAGTTTTATGCTATCGGACACTGAAGCTTTCTTT. Its translation: CASSFMLSDTEAFF. The whole variable domain, remainder taken from reference TRBV7-9 and TRBJ1-1, is DTGVSQNPRHKITKRGQNVTFRCDPISEHNRLYWYRQTLGQGPEFLTYFQNEAQLEKSRLLSDRFSAERPKGSFSTLEIQRTEQGDSAMYLCASSFMLSDTEAFFGQGTRLTVV.

This clone was found a few times. This rearrangement joins TRBV18 to TRBJ1-2, with 8 bases lining up with TRBD1. This CDR3 comprises 15 residues. Germline V CDR1 and CDR2: KGHSH, LQKENI. After removal of 4 bases from V and 4 bases from J, the junction contained 8 bases not matched to a gene. For the CDR3, the DNA is TGTGCCAGCTCACGGGAGGGACAGGAGTTCTATGGCTACACCTTC. Amino acid sequence: CASSREGQEFYGYTF. Full variable domain (outside the CDR3, taken from reference TRBV18 and TRBJ1-2): NAGVMQNPRHLVRRRGQEARLRCSPMKGHSHVYWYRQLPEEGLKFMVYLQKENIIDESGMPKERFSAEFPKEGPSILRIQQVVRGDSAAYFCASSREGQEFYGYTFGSGTRLTVV.

CDR3 amino acids: CASSLRGGGNQPQHF. As DNA, the CDR3 is TGTGCCAGCAGCTTAAGAGGGGGTGGCAATCAGCCCCAGCATTTT. The chain carries TRBV7-2 and TRBJ1-5, with D possibly matching TRBD1 (6 bases). The germline V and J ends were trimmed by 2 bases and 2 bases, with 10 bases remaining between them. The length of the CDR3 is 15 residues. Germline values: CDR1 SGHTA, CDR2 FQGNSA. The variable domain in full, with the rest retrieved from reference TRBV7-2 and TRBJ1-5, is GAGVSQSPSNKVTEKGKDVELRCDPISGHTALYWYRQSLGQGLEFLIYFQGNSAPDKSGLPSDRFSAERTGGSVSTLTIQRTQQEDSAVYLCASSLRGGGNQPQHFGDGTRLSIL.

V usage is TRBV5-1 and J usage is TRBJ1-5; the D gene is possibly TRBD1 (6 bases). CDR3 length equals 15 residues. The V and J ends lost 1 base and 7 bases respectively, with 15 bases between them. Per the germline V gene, CDR1 is SGHRS and CDR2 is YFSETQ. In DNA form, the CDR3 reads TGCGCCAGCAGCTTGAGGATGGGGGCAGACCAGCCCCAGCATTTT. It specifies CASSLRMGADQPQHF.

The rearrangement uses TRBV10-3 and TRBJ2-2; no reliable D call. V was clipped by 8 bases and J by 0 bases, with 13 bases between them. This CDR3 contains 15 residues. Germline V lookup: CDR1 ENHRY, CDR2 SYGVKD. In DNA, the CDR3 is TGTGCCATCGGAAGGAGTAACGCGAACACCGGGGAGCTGTTTTTT. Translating it yields CAIGRSNANTGELFF.

The chain combines TRBV19 with TRBJ1-6; 9 bases fit TRBD1. Looked up from germline, CDR1 is LNHDA and CDR2 is SQIVND (reference sequence). This CDR3 has 15 amino acids. J lost 10 bases, V lost 3 bases, and 7 bases had no gene match. The CDR3 bases are TGTGCCAGTAGTATCTCAACAGGGGGCTCGTCACCCCTCCACTTT. Residues: CASSISTGGSSPLHF.

This clone was detected only a few times. The V gene is TRBV7-8, the J gene TRBJ2-7, with 10 bases that match TRBD2. The germline V gene has CDR1 SGHVS and CDR2 FQNEAQ. Losses at the gene ends were 5 bases for V and 4 bases for J; bases not matched to a gene: 14. The CDR3 is made up of 17 amino acids. CDR3 residues: CASSPNDLTSGLYEQYF. CDR3 nucleotides: TGTGCCAGCAGCCCGAACGACTTGACTAGCGGGCTATACGAGCAGTACTTC.

The gene calls are TRBV4-3 and TRBJ2-1, with 9 bases matching TRBD1. With V trimmed by 3 bases and J by 3 bases, 6 bases remained unmatched. The CDR3 contains 16 residues. Germline V CDR1 and CDR2: LGHNA, YSLEER. CDR3 DNA: TGCGCCAGCAGCCAGGATGGACAGGGGTTCTACAATGAGCAGTTCTTC. Amino acids: CASSQDGQGFYNEQFF.

The genes are TRBV7-2 and TRBJ1-5; no clear D gene. Trimming removed 2 bases from V and 4 bases from J, with 6 bases in between. The germline gives CDR1 SGHTA, CDR2 FQGNSA. The length of the CDR3 is 13 residues. The CDR3 reads CASSLQENQPQHF. CDR3 coding DNA: TGTGCCAGCAGCTTACAGGAAAATCAGCCCCAGCATTTT.

This rearrangement joins TRBV27 to TRBJ1-4, with D possibly TRBD1 on 5 matching bases. The germline V gene has CDR1 MNHEY and CDR2 SMNVEV (reference sequence). Trimming shortened V by 1 base and J by 4 bases, and 10 bases separated the two germline ends. The CDR3 is made up of 15 amino acids. The chain's CDR3 is CASSLWAGLNEKLFF. CDR3 DNA sequence: TGTGCCAGCAGTTTATGGGCAGGGCTTAATGAAAAACTGTTTTTT.

The chain couples TRBV19 to TRBJ1-1; D not resolved. The germline CDR1 and CDR2 sequences are LNHDA and SQIVND (reference sequence). CDR3 length: 12 residues. Between the trimmed V and J ends, which lost 7 bases and 5 bases, there was a span of 11 bases. For the CDR3, the DNA is TGTGCCAGTACGAGGGTTGGGACTGAAGCTTTCTTT. Its protein product is CASTRVGTEAFF.

This clone occurred a few times. The chain couples TRBV28 to TRBJ2-3; D might be TRBD2 (5 bases). The V end was cut by 4 bases, the J end by 7 bases, with 15 bases between. The CDR3 is 14 amino acids. Germline values: CDR1 MDHEN, CDR2 SYDVKM. CDR3 sequence: CASSSFGPGNTQYF. In nucleotides, the CDR3 is TGTGCCAGCAGTTCCTTTGGACCCGGGAATACGCAGTATTTT.

V usage is TRBV5-4 and J usage is TRBJ2-1; 8 nucleotides agree with TRBD2. CDR1 SGHNT and CDR2 YYREEE come from the germline V gene (reference sequence). Trimming removed 1 base from V and 8 bases from J; junction bases left unmatched: 5. This CDR3 is built from 14 residues. The CDR3 region is CASSLNRGGDEQFF. The CDR3 DNA follows: TGTGCCAGCAGCTTGAATCGGGGGGGCGATGAGCAGTTCTTC.

This clone was found once. The rearrangement uses TRBV7-9 and TRBJ2-7, with D perhaps matching TRBD2 (6 bases). V was pared by 2 bases and J by 1 base, with 9 bases between. Germline CDR1 reads SEHNR; CDR2 reads FQNEAQ (reference sequence). CDR3 length: 14 amino acids. The CDR3 sequence: CASSLRGKSYEQYF. The CDR3 region has the DNA TGTGCCAGCAGCTTACGGGGGAAGTCCTACGAGCAGTACTTC. Using reference TRBV7-9 and TRBJ2-7 for the parts outside the CDR3, the full variable domain is DTGVSQNPRHKITKRGQNVTFRCDPISEHNRLYWYRQTLGQGPEFLTYFQNEAQLEKSRLLSDRFSAERPKGSFSTLEIQRTEQGDSAMYLCASSLRGKSYEQYFGPGTRLTVT.

The V and J genes are TRBV9 and TRBJ2-5; D is possibly TRBD2 (5 bases). V gave up 0 bases and J gave up 5 bases, with 11 bases separating them. Germline loops: CDR1 SGDLS, CDR2 YYNGEE. The CDR3 spans 14 residues. The CDR3, as DNA: TGTGCCAGCAGCGTAGAGCCTAGCAGCGAGACCCAGTACTTC. The encoded protein is CASSVEPSSETQYF.

This chain links TRBV6-5 with TRBJ1-1; 8 bases map to TRBD1. CDR1 is MNHEY, CDR2 SVGAGI, per germline. Unmatched junction bases numbered 6, after V lost 4 bases and J lost 5 bases. This CDR3 spans 14 amino acids. CDR3 coding DNA: TGTGCCAGCAGTTCAGGGGGCGCGTGGACTGAAGCTTTCTTT. Protein sequence: CASSSGGAWTEAFF.

The chain couples TRBV28 to TRBJ2-1, with D perhaps TRBD1 (6 bases). The length of the CDR3 is 14 residues. Trimming took 7 bases from V and 8 from J, leaving 18 bases between them. The V gene's germline CDR1 is MDHEN and CDR2 SYDVKM. In nucleotides, the CDR3 is TGTGCCAGCACCGTATACCCCAGGGGCGATGAGCAGTTCTTC. It specifies CASTVYPRGDEQFF.

The chain uses TRBV29-1 and TRBJ2-3, with D maybe TRBD2 (5 bases). Trimming removed 4 bases at V and 1 base at J, with 9 bases between. The CDR3 extends over 13 amino acids. CDR1 is SQVTM and CDR2 is ANQGSEA in the germline V gene. The CDR3 protein is CSVVVGGTDTQYF. CDR3 sequence (DNA): TGCAGCGTTGTCGTCGGGGGCACAGATACGCAGTATTTT.

The chain employs TRBV4-1 and TRBJ2-3; D may be TRBD2 (5 bases). The germline gives CDR1 MGHRA, CDR2 YSYEKL. V lost 0 bases to trimming and J lost 2 bases, with 9 bases between them. This CDR3 comprises 15 residues. For the CDR3, the DNA is TGCGCCAGCAGCCAAGACGGGGTCCCCACAGATACGCAGTATTTT. Translated, it gives CASSQDGVPTDTQYF.

This clone was recorded a few times. This chain uses TRBV15 with TRBJ2-1; the match to TRBD2 covers 11 bases. Trimming took 5 bases from V and 7 from J; bases not matched to a gene: 10. Per the germline V gene, CDR1 is LNHNV and CDR2 is YYDKDF (reference sequence). This CDR3 has 16 residues. The CDR3 DNA sequence: TGTGCCACCAGCGTCAGACTAGCGGGGCTTGGGAATGAGCAGTTCTTC. This translates into CATSVRLAGLGNEQFF.